This TCR beta chain was profiled in a study of T cell responses to AZD1222 COVID-19 vaccine. The CDR3 has 14 amino acids. The germline CDR1 and CDR2 sequences are SGHNT and YENEEA. V was pared by 4 bases and J by 4 bases, with 3 bases of the junction left unmatched. This clone was seen a single time. What it binds is unknown. Other DNA variants within this sample encode the same CDR3. Libraries were prepared by immunoSEQ multiplex PCR; TCRdb keeps only in-frame clonotypes and omits some of them. The sample includes approximately 84,000 clones, approximately 91% of them seen just once. Study-level points and caveats: The peak T cell response came first, and repertoires were sampled only after it.

Sequenced material: peripheral blood, taken on day 0 of AZD1222 vaccination. V and J are TRBV11-3 and TRBJ2-1; 8 bases align to TRBD2. This receptor was taken from an adult in good health. The CDR3 protein is CASSSGLAYNEQFF. The CDR3 DNA sequence: TGTGCCAGCAGCTCAGGACTAGCTTACAATGAGCAGTTCTTC.